This is a list of T cell receptor beta chains from one sample in a study of sequential checkpoint blockade in melanoma. The table came from immunoSEQ multiplex PCR; TCRdb's copy has only in-frame clones and leaves some out. This sample has more than 9,500 clones; 20% to 30% occur once, and the top ten carry approximately 16%. The source was tumor tissue (inferred from file names), collected from a patient given nivolumab and ipilimumab in sequence. These receptors all come from a human donor with melanoma. Both conserved end residues are part of each CDR3. The D gene is left open where the match is weak. Clone size is stated in some rows and not others, as once, few, many or a class when expanded.

TRBJ1-2,-,TRBV1,-,CASSQRRGNYGYTF,TGCGCCAGCAGCCAACGCAGGGGTAACTATGGCTACACCTTC
TRBJ2-7,TRBD2,TRBV5-1,-,CASSEGLADYEQYF,TGCGCCAGCAGCGAGGGACTAGCAGACTACGAGCAGTACTTC
TRBJ2-3,-,TRBV9,few,CASSVISTDTQYF,TGTGCCAGCAGTGTGATTAGCACAGATACGCAGTATTTT
TRBJ2-7,TRBD1,TRBV5-1,-,CASSGRQGPYEQYF,TGCGCCAGCAGCGGGCGACAGGGCCCCTACGAGCAGTACTTC
TRBJ1-3,-,TRBV9,-,CASGASSGNTIYF,TGTGCCAGCGGGGCGAGCTCTGGAAACACCATATATTTT
TRBJ2-7,-,TRBV6-8,-,CASSYQLGYEQYF,TGTGCCAGCAGTTACCAACTAGGCTACGAGCAGTACTTC
TRBJ1-2,-,TRBV7-6,few,CASSLLQAAYGYTF,TGTGCCAGCAGCCTTCTCCAGGCCGCCTATGGCTACACCTTC
TRBJ2-7,-,TRBV11-3,many,CASSLEGAGTLSYEQYF,TGTGCCAGCAGCTTAGAAGGGGCAGGGACCCTCTCCTACGAGCAGTACTTC
TRBJ2-1,TRBD2,TRBV30,-,CAWSVGLAGINEQFF,TGTGCCTGGAGTGTCGGACTAGCGGGAATTAATGAGCAGTTCTTC
TRBJ2-3,-,TRBV18,-,CASSPDEDTQYF,TGTGCCAGCTCACCAGACGAAGATACGCAGTATTTT
TRBJ2-1,-,TRBV6-8,few,CASGLWRNEQFF,TGTGCCAGCGGTCTTTGGCGCAATGAGCAGTTCTTC
TRBJ2-7,-,TRBV11-3,many,CASSSGLVVGSSYEQYF,TGTGCCAGCAGCTCGGGATTAGTAGTCGGAAGCTCCTACGAGCAGTACTTC
TRBJ1-1,-,TRBV11-3,few,CASSTNRVNTEAFF,TGTGCCAGCAGTACAAACAGGGTGAACACTGAAGCTTTCTTT
TRBJ2-5,-,TRBV11-3,-,CASSFSRDQETQYF,TGTGCCAGCAGCTTTTCTAGGGACCAAGAGACCCAGTACTTC
TRBJ2-3,-,TRBV9,few,CASSPQAEPSTDTQYF,TGTGCCAGCAGCCCCCAGGCGGAACCTAGCACAGATACGCAGTATTTT
TRBJ2-2,-,TRBV11-3,-,CASSSSQGMASGELFF,TGTGCCAGCAGCTCCTCTCAGGGGATGGCTTCCGGGGAGCTGTTTTTT
TRBJ1-5,-,TRBV29-1,-,CSVGGGGSGQPQHF,TGCAGCGTTGGGGGCGGGGGATCGGGCCAGCCCCAGCATTTT
TRBJ1-2,TRBD1,TRBV30,-,CAWSVQGDYGYTF,TGTGCCTGGAGTGTACAGGGGGACTATGGCTACACCTTC
TRBJ2-1,TRBD2,TRBV10-2,-,CASSGLAGGYDNEQFF,TGCGCCAGCAGTGGGCTAGCGGGAGGTTACGACAATGAGCAGTTCTTC
TRBJ2-3,-,TRBV5-1,once,CASSLASSTGPQDTQYF,TGCGCCAGCAGCTTGGCCTCTAGTACTGGGCCACAAGATACGCAGTATTTT
TRBJ2-5,-,TRBV18,-,CASSRRDVQETQYF,TGTGCCAGCTCACGTAGGGACGTCCAAGAGACCCAGTACTTC
TRBJ2-5,-,TRBV11-3,medium-sized,CASSSYTGLQETQYF,TGTGCCAGCAGCTCGTATACAGGGCTCCAAGAGACCCAGTACTTC
TRBJ2-7,-,TRBV6-8,many,CASRNRVSSYEQYF,TGTGCCAGCAGGAACAGGGTGAGCTCCTACGAGCAGTACTTC
TRBJ1-1,-,TRBV30,-,CACRARGNTEAFF,TGTGCCTGTCGCGCCAGGGGGAACACTGAAGCTTTCTTT
TRBJ1-1,-,TRBV6-8,few,CASRTSGPGGTEAFF,TGTGCCAGCAGAACCTCCGGGCCGGGCGGAACTGAAGCTTTCTTT
TRBJ2-7,-,TRBV11-3,many,CASSLDLTAPILTYEQYF,TGTGCCAGCAGCTTAGATCTAACGGCCCCAATACTCACCTACGAGCAGTACTTC
TRBJ1-2,TRBD1,TRBV12-5,many,CARRQGEGYTF,TGTGCCAGGAGACAGGGGGAGGGCTACACCTTC
TRBJ2-7,-,TRBV7-2,few,CASSQDREGEQYF,TGTGCCAGCAGCCAGGACAGGGAGGGCGAGCAGTACTTC
TRBJ1-1,-,TRBV6-8,-,CASSSGTSRGTEAFF,TGTGCCAGCAGTTCCGGGACCTCAAGGGGCACTGAAGCTTTCTTT
TRBJ2-2,TRBD1,TRBV30,few,CAWSLQGATGELFF,TGTGCCTGGAGCCTACAGGGGGCGACCGGGGAGCTGTTTTTT
TRBJ1-1,TRBD1,TRBV2,-,CASSDPQGGSGTEAFF,TGTGCCAGCAGTGACCCACAGGGGGGTAGTGGCACTGAAGCTTTCTTT
TRBJ2-7,TRBD1,TRBV7-6,-,CASSLRAGTGGLEQYF,TGTGCCAGCAGCCTAAGGGCGGGGACAGGGGGCCTCGAGCAGTACTTC
TRBJ2-2,TRBD1,TRBV9,many,CASDRGGRELFF,TGTGCCAGCGACAGGGGCGGGAGGGAGCTGTTTTTT
TRBJ2-3,-,TRBV6-7,-,CASSYSREDTQYF,TGTGCCAGCAGTTACTCGCGTGAAGATACGCAGTATTTT
TRBJ1-5,-,TRBV19,-,CASKANPNQPQHF,TGTGCCAGTAAAGCCAATCCAAATCAGCCCCAGCATTTT
TRBJ2-3,-,TRBV6-8,medium-sized,CASRKGGTDTQYF,TGTGCCAGCAGAAAGGGGGGCACAGATACGCAGTATTTT
TRBJ1-5,TRBD1,TRBV9,medium-sized,CASSEGQGVQPQHF,TGTGCCAGCAGCGAGGGACAGGGGGTTCAGCCCCAGCATTTT
TRBJ2-6,-,TRBV12-5,-,CASGSLPDGQVGANVLTF,TGTGCTAGTGGTTCCCTCCCGGATGGTCAGGTTGGGGCCAACGTCCTGACTTTC
TRBJ2-6,-,TRBV7-6,few,CASSLNRVSSGANVLTF,TGTGCCAGCAGCTTAAACAGGGTCAGTTCTGGGGCCAACGTCCTGACTTTC
TRBJ2-5,TRBD1,TRBV11-3,-,CASSSLDRGVQETQYF,TGTGCCAGCAGCTCGTTGGACAGGGGGGTACAAGAGACCCAGTACTTC
TRBJ2-1,-,TRBV5-1,few,CASSLALLPGGGHEQFF,TGCGCCAGCAGCTTGGCGCTTCTGCCAGGTGGAGGTCATGAGCAGTTCTTC
TRBJ2-1,-,TRBV9,-,CASSVAHPTAEQFF,TGTGCCAGCAGCGTAGCCCACCCGACAGCTGAGCAGTTCTTC
TRBJ2-7,TRBD1,TRBV6-8,-,CASSTRTGYYEQYF,TGTGCCAGCAGTACCCGGACAGGGTACTACGAGCAGTACTTC
TRBJ1-2,-,TRBV5-1,few,CASSLWQGNYGYTF,TGCGCCAGCAGCTTGTGGCAGGGGAATTATGGCTACACCTTC
TRBJ2-1,TRBD1,TRBV5-1,-,CASSLLDRGNEQFF,TGCGCCAGCAGCTTGTTGGACAGGGGCAATGAGCAGTTCTTC
TRBJ2-1,-,TRBV19,once,CASSIDSQNNEQFF,TGTGCCAGTAGTATAGATAGCCAGAACAATGAGCAGTTCTTC
TRBJ1-1,-,TRBV5-1,-,CASSLSGTVNTEAFF,TGCGCCAGCAGCTTATCCGGGACTGTGAACACTGAAGCTTTCTTT
TRBJ2-1,-,TRBV7-7,few,CASSLNPVGRDFYNEQFF,TGTGCCAGCAGCTTAAACCCCGTTGGCAGGGACTTCTACAATGAGCAGTTCTTC
TRBJ1-1,-,TRBV11-3,many,CASSPRAGRGGMNTEAFF,TGTGCCAGCAGCCCAAGAGCCGGCCGAGGTGGGATGAACACTGAAGCTTTCTTT
TRBJ2-3,-,TRBV7-5,-,CASSQRTGISTDTQYF,TGTGCCAGCAGCCAGCGCACCGGCATAAGCACAGATACGCAGTATTTT
TRBJ2-3,TRBD2,TRBV14,-,CASSPLFAREKTDTQYF,TGTGCCAGCAGCCCTCTCTTCGCGCGGGAGAAAACAGATACGCAGTATTTT
TRBJ2-1,-,TRBV7-6,-,CASSSGVTYNEQFF,TGTGCCAGCAGCTCCGGGGTCACGTACAATGAGCAGTTCTTC
TRBJ2-7,TRBD1,TRBV5-1,-,CASSLTGGTGAYEQYF,TGCGCCAGCAGCTTAACAGGCGGGACAGGAGCCTACGAGCAGTACTTC
TRBJ2-2,-,TRBV11-3,many,CASSLGHTNTGELFF,TGTGCCAGCAGCTTGGGCCATACGAACACCGGGGAGCTGTTTTTT
TRBJ2-1,TRBD1,TRBV29-1,-,CSGATGESVKQFF,TGCAGCGGGGCGACAGGGGAGTCTGTAAAGCAGTTCTTC